This entry lists 17 T cell receptor beta chains sequenced from one sample in a study of blood T cells in healthy people across ages. The second PCR ran about 6 to 12 cycles with a sample-barcoded 5' primer and J-beta primers. TCRdb passed the 5' RACE reads through MiXCR, listing each CDR3 protein once. The data contain approximately 780,000 distinct CDR3 sequences, 25% to 30% of them singletons. This same sample was also part of a study on T cells of mothers and their children.

Sequenced material: blood. The source is a boy under 18 in good health.

J is TRBJ2-5 and V is TRBV29-1, with 8 positions matching TRBD1. This CDR3 has 14 amino acids. Germline V CDR1 and CDR2: SQVTM, ANQGSEA. After removal of 5 bases from V and 5 bases from J, the junction contained 10 bases not matched to a gene. This chain's CDR3 is CSVRRQGAWETQYF. DNA of the CDR3: TGCAGCGTTAGGCGGCAGGGGGCGTGGGAGACCCAGTACTTC.

Only a few counts were recorded for this clonotype. J is TRBJ1-1 and V is TRBV7-2; no reliable D call. CDR1 is SGHTA, CDR2 FQGNSA, per germline. This CDR3 has 12 amino acids. Deletions cut 6 bases from V and 4 bases from J, with 9 bases between. In nucleotides, the CDR3 is TGTGCCAGCAGGAGAAAGGGCACTGAAGCTTTCTTT. Its protein product is CASRRKGTEAFF.

Only a few counts were recorded for this clonotype. V is TRBV6-1 and J is TRBJ2-1; 7 nucleotides line up with TRBD1. Germline trimming cut 0 bases from V and 8 bases from J; bases unmatched to any gene: 4. This CDR3 comprises 14 residues. Germline CDR1 reads MNHNS; CDR2 reads SASEGT. The CDR3 reads CASSEATGNDEQFF. The CDR3 DNA follows: TGTGCCAGCAGTGAAGCGACAGGGAACGATGAGCAGTTCTTC.

V usage is TRBV6-6 and J usage is TRBJ2-7, with TRBD1 identical over 8 bases. The V gene end was trimmed by 2 bases and the J gene end by 4 bases; junction bases not matched to a gene: 7. CDR1 MNHNY and CDR2 SVGAGI come from the germline V gene (reference sequence). This CDR3 is 15 amino acids long. The CDR3 sequence is CASSYPGQGEYEQYF. CDR3 DNA sequence: TGTGCCAGCAGTTACCCCGGACAGGGCGAGTACGAGCAGTACTTC.

This clonotype was observed a few times. The gene calls are TRBV7-2 and TRBJ2-3; unclear D gene. Germline CDR1 is SGHTA and CDR2 is FQGNSA. V shed 3 bases and J shed 0 bases, with 7 bases lying between them. The CDR3 is 14 amino acids. The chain's CDR3 is CASSFTWSTDTQYF. The CDR3 bases are TGTGCCAGCAGCTTCACCTGGAGCACAGATACGCAGTATTTT.

The J gene is TRBJ2-1, the V gene TRBV29-1; 8 nucleotides line up with TRBD2. The J call may be in error: the DNA end matches TRBJ2-5 better. CDR1 and CDR2 from the germline V gene are SQVTM and ANQGSEA. The CDR3 extends over 15 amino acids. CDR3 amino acids: CSAPGSGGFQETQYF. DNA for the CDR3: TGCAGCGCCCCCGGGAGCGGGGGCTTTCAAGAGACCCAGTACTTC.

The chain has TRBV5-6 and TRBJ2-7, with no clear D. V was cut by 0 bases and J by 3 bases, with 7 bases left in between. The CDR3 consists of 13 residues. The germline gives CDR1 SGHDT, CDR2 YYEEEE. This CDR3 reads CASSLVANYEQYF. The CDR3 DNA reads as TGTGCCAGCAGCTTGGTGGCAAACTACGAGCAGTACTTC.

This clonotype was counted a few times. The gene calls are TRBV4-1 and TRBJ1-4, with a tentative D call TRBD1 (5 bases). V was trimmed by 0 bases and J by 2 bases, leaving 19 bases between them. Germline V gene sequence: CDR1 MGHRA, CDR2 YSYEKL. The CDR3 is 19 amino acids. The CDR3 region is CASSQDPVRGGATNEKLFF. DNA for the CDR3: TGCGCCAGCAGCCAAGATCCGGTCCGGGGGGGTGCGACTAATGAAAAACTGTTTTTT.

The chain couples TRBV20-1 to TRBJ2-1, with TRBD2 as a possible D gene (7 bases). V shed 3 bases and J shed 6 bases, with 15 bases lying between them. The germline gives CDR1 DFQATT, CDR2 SNEGSKA (reference sequence). The CDR3 runs 14 residues. The chain's CDR3 is CSARHVAGANEQFF. For the CDR3, the DNA is TGCAGTGCTAGGCACGTGGCGGGGGCCAATGAGCAGTTCTTC.

The rearrangement links TRBV21-1 to TRBJ2-7; the table's D gene call, TRBD1, was not cross checked with the DNA. TRBV21-1 represents a pseudogene. CDR3 length: 13 residues. DNA of the CDR3: TGTGCCAGCAGCAAAGTAGAGGGGTACGAGCAGTACGTC. Protein product: CASSKVEGYEQYV.

This clonotype was recorded a few times. The rearrangement joins TRBV7-8 to TRBJ2-4; TRBD2 matches at 10 bases. The germline V gene encodes CDR1 SGHVS and CDR2 FQNEAQ. This CDR3 is 17 amino acids long. V gave up 5 bases and J gave up 9 bases; unmatched junction bases: 16. CDR3 amino acids: CASSLNVERGGLSIQYF. CDR3 bases: TGTGCCAGCAGCCTGAATGTGGAGCGGGGGGGTTTAAGCATTCAGTACTTC.

This clonotype turned up a few times. This chain uses TRBV6-2 or TRBV6-3 with TRBJ2-5, with TRBD1 identical over 9 bases. The end of the DNA fits TRBJ2-1 better, so the J call may be wrong. This CDR3 region has 13 residues. Germline V lookup: CDR1 MNHEY, CDR2 SVGEGT. In nucleotides, the CDR3 is TGTGCCAGCAGTTGGACAGGGGTTAATGAGCAGTTCTTC. Its protein is CASSWTGVNEQFF.

The genes are TRBV9 and TRBJ2-7, with 8 nucleotides matching TRBD2. CDR3 length: 15 residues. V lost 2 bases and J lost 4; bases outside the gene matches: 8. CDR1 and CDR2 (germline): SGDLS, YYNGEE. The CDR3 loop is CASSVQAGDRYEQYF. The CDR3 nucleotides are TGTGCCAGCAGCGTGCAAGCGGGGGATCGGTACGAGCAGTACTTC.

The chain has TRBV29-1 and TRBJ1-6; 7 bases match TRBD1. Germline CDR1 SQVTM, CDR2 ANQGSEA. The CDR3 contains 14 residues. Losses at the gene ends were 0 bases for V and 10 bases for J; bases not matched to a gene: 6. The CDR3 sequence: CSVEDGARGSPLHF. The DNA for the CDR3 is TGCAGCGTTGAAGATGGGGCCAGGGGGTCACCCCTCCACTTT.

This rearrangement joins TRBV6-6 to TRBJ2-6; possible D gene TRBD2, 6 bases. CDR1 and CDR2 from the germline V gene are MNHNY and SVGAGI (reference sequence). The V gene lost 2 bases and the J gene lost 2 bases, with 7 bases spanning the gap. The CDR3 contains 15 residues. CDR3 loop: CASSYGGPGANVLTF. The CDR3 DNA is TGTGCCAGCAGTTACGGAGGGCCTGGGGCCAACGTCCTGACTTTC.

The V gene is TRBV6-5, the J gene TRBJ2-2; TRBD2 might be the D (5 bases). Between the trimmed V and J ends, which lost 7 bases and 5 bases, there was a span of 8 bases. This CDR3 contains 12 residues. CDR1 is MNHEY and CDR2 is SVGAGI in the germline V gene. The CDR3, as DNA: TGTGCCAGCAAAAGGGAGACCGGGGAGCTGTTTTTT. Amino acids: CASKRETGELFF.

J is TRBJ2-1 and V is TRBV20-1; TRBD1 is a possible D gene (5 bases). The V end lost 0 bases, the J end lost 3 bases, and 12 bases lay between the germline ends. Germline assignment: CDR1 DFQATT and CDR2 SNEGSKA (reference sequence). This CDR3 is 15 amino acids long. The CDR3 spells CSARDGAASYNEQFF. CDR3 nucleotide sequence: TGCAGTGCTAGAGATGGGGCAGCTAGCTACAATGAGCAGTTCTTC.